The TCR beta chain under discussion was sequenced for a study of T cell repertoires in cytomegalovirus infection. The wider study: HLA-B-restricted CMV epitopes that are well studied, plus recently identified HLA-C-restricted ones, were used by the study. Public TCR beta signatures were indicative of both CMV infection and a matching HLA type.

In TCRdb, the reads were re-called with MiXCR into one record per CDR3 protein. The sample holds around 78,000 distinct CDR3 sequences, about 37% seen once. Overall study findings and caveats: The response measured ex vivo was dominated by TCR beta clonotypes (HLA-C-restricted and CMV-specific).

About this clonotype: Its antigen remains unknown.

The sample consisted of CD8+ T cells from cultured PBMCs, taken from culture after CMV antigen stimulation. The source of this sequence is a human donor in good health (CMV status not recorded). Some clones in this sample may be carry-over from other donors' samples.

As DNA, the CDR3 is TGTGCCAGCAGCTTAAGGTTCGGCGAGCAGTACTTC. Residues: CASSLRFGEQYF. The gene calls are TRBV7-3 and TRBJ2-7, with D uncertain. Germline values: CDR1 SGHTA, CDR2 FQGTGA. V lost 1 base and J lost 6, with 7 bases in between. The CDR3 has 12 residues.